This T cell receptor (beta chain) was found in a study of shared clonotypes between healthy human individuals. Turning to the study itself: The study drew on two women and a few men aged 18 to 49 as donors. Each donor contributed plates that comprised three CD4 naive, three CD4 memory, two CD8 naive and one CD8 memory. Study conclusions and caveats: How much donors shared clonotypes was expected to be affected by sequencing depth.

The length of the CDR3 is 16 residues. Germline V gives CDR1 SGDLS, CDR2 YYNGEE. With 4 bases clipped from V and 4 bases from J, the junction kept 7 bases outside the gene matches. Sequencing used immunoSEQ multiplex PCR; TCRdb keeps in-frame clones, though not all of them. Of about 2.3 million clones listed, over 85% are singletons. Comment on this clone: The antigen is unknown.

Source material: naive CD4+ T cells from PBMCs. Subset specified: CD45RA+ positively selected. This clonotype was obtained from a man between 18 and 29 years old in good health. Some clones in this sample may be carry-over from other donors' samples. The gene calls are TRBV9 and TRBJ2-3, with 12 nucleotides matching TRBD2. The DNA of the CDR3 is TGTGCCAGCAGCTCCCGACTAGCGGGAGATGCAGATACGCAGTATTTT. It specifies CASSSRLAGDADTQYF.